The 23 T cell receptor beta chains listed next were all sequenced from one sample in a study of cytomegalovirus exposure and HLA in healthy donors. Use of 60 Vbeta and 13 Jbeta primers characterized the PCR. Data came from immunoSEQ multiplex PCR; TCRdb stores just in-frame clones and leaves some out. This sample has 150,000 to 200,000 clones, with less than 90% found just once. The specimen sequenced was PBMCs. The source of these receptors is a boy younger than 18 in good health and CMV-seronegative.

DNA for the CDR3: TGTGCCAGCAGCGTGGACACTCCGGATACGCAGTATTTT. It yields the protein CASSVDTPDTQYF. V is TRBV9 and J is TRBJ2-3; a weak D match, TRBD1 (5 bases). V was cut by 2 bases and J by 6 bases, with 10 bases left in between. Germline CDR1 SGDLS, CDR2 YYNGEE. The CDR3 runs 13 residues.

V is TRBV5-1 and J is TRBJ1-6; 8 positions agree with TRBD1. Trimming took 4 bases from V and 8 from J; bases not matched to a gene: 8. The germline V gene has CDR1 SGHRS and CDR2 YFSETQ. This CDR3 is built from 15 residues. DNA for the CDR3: TGCGCCAGCAGCCGCTTGGACAGGGCGGATTCACCCCTCCACTTT. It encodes CASSRLDRADSPLHF.

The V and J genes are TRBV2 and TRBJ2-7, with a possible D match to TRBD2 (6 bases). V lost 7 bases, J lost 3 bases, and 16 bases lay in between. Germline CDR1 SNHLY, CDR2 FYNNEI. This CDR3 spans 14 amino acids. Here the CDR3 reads CASTEGRGLYEQYF. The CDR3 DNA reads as TGTGCCAGCACAGAAGGCCGGGGACTCTACGAGCAGTACTTC. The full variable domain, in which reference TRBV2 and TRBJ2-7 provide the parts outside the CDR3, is EPEVTQTPSHQVTQMGQEVILRCVPISNHLYFYWYRQILGQKVEFLVSFYNNEISEKSEIFDDQFSVERPDGSNFTLKIRSTKLEDSAMYFCASTEGRGLYEQYFGPGTRLTVT.

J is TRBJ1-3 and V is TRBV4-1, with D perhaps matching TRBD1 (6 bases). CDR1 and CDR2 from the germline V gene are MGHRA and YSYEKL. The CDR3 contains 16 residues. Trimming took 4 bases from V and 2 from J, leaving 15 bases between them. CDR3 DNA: TGCGCCAGCAGCCCAGGGGTCACAGGGACTGGAAACACCATATATTTT. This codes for CASSPGVTGTGNTIYF.

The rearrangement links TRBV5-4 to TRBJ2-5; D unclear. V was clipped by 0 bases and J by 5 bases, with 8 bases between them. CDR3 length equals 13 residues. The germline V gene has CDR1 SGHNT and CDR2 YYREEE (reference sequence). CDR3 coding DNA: TGTGCCAGCAGCTTGGGGCAGAGGGAGACCCAGTACTTC. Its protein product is CASSLGQRETQYF. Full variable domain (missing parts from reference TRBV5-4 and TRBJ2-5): ETGVTQSPTHLIKTRGQQVTLRCSSQSGHNTVSWYQQALGQGPQFIFQYYREEENGRGNFPPRFSGLQFPNYSSELNVNALELDDSALYLCASSLGQRETQYFGPGTRLLVL.

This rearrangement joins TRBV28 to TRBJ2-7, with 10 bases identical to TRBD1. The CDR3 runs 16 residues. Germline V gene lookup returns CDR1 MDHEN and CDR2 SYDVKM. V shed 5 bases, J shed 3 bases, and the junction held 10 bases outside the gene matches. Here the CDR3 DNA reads TGTGCCAGCAGTCCGCTTTCCTGGACAGGGGGCTACGAGCAGTACTTC. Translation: CASSPLSWTGGYEQYF. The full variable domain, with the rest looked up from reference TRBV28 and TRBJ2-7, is DVKVTQSSRYLVKRTGEKVFLECVQDMDHENMFWYRQDPGLGLRLIYFSYDVKMKEKGDIPEGYSVSREKKERFSLILESASTNQTSMYLCASSPLSWTGGYEQYFGPGTRLTVT.

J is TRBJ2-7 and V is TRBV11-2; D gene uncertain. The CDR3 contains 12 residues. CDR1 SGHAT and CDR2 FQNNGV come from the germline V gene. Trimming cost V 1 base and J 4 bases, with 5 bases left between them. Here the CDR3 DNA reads TGTGCCAGCAGCTTAGCAGATTACGAGCAGTACTTC. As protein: CASSLADYEQYF.

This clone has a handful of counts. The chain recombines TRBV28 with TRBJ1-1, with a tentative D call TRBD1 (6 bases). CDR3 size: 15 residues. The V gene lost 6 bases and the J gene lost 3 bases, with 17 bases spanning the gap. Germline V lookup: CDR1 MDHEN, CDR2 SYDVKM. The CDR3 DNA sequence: TGTGCCAGCAGCCCCCTGGGTCCAGGGGACACTGAAGCTTTCTTT. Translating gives CASSPLGPGDTEAFF.

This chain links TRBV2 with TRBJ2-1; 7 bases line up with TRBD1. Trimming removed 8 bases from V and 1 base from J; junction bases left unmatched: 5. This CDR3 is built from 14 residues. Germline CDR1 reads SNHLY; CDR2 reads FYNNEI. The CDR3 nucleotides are TGTGCCAGCGGAGACAGGGCGTCCTACAATGAGCAGTTCTTC. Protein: CASGDRASYNEQFF.

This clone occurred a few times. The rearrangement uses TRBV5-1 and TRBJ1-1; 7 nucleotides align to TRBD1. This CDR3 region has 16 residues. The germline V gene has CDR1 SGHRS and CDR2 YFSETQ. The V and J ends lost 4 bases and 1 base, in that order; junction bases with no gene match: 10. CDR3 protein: CASSASSRGENTEAFF. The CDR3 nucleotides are TGCGCCAGCAGCGCTTCCTCCAGGGGGGAGAACACTGAAGCTTTCTTT.

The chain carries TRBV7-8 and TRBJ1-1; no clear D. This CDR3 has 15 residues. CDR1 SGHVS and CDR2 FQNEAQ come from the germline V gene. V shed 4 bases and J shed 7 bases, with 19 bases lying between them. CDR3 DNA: TGTGCCAGCAGCTATTTTCTAGAGAAGAGGGATGAAGCTTTCTTT. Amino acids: CASSYFLEKRDEAFF. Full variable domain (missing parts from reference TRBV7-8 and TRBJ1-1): GAGVSQSPRYKVAKRGQDVALRCDPISGHVSLFWYQQALGQGPEFLTYFQNEAQLDKSGLPSDRFFAERPEGSVSTLKIQRTQQEDSAVYLCASSYFLEKRDEAFFGQGTRLTVV.

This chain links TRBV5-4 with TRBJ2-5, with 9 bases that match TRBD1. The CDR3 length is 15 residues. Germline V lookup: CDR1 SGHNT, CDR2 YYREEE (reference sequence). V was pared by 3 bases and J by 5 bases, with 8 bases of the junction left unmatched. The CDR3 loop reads CASSSPGQGSETQYF. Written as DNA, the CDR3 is TGTGCCAGCAGCTCTCCGGGACAGGGTTCGGAGACCCAGTACTTC.

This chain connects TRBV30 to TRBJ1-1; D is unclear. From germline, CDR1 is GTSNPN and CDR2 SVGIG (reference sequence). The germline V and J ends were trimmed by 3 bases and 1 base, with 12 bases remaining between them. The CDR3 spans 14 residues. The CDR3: CAWRSGVSNTEAFF. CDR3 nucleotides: TGTGCCTGGAGGTCCGGAGTATCGAACACTGAAGCTTTCTTT.

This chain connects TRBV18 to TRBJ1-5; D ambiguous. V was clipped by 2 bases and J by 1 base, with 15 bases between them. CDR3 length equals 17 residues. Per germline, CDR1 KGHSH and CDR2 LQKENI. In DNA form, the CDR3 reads TGTGCCAGCTCACCAGGACCCCCGGAGGACAGCAATCAGCCCCAGCATTTT. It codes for CASSPGPPEDSNQPQHF.

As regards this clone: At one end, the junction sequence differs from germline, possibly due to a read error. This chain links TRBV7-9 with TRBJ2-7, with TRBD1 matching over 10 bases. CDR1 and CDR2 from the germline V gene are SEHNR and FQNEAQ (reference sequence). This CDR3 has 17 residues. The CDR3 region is CSSSFHMDRGKFYEQYF. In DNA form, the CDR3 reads TGTTCCAGCAGCTTCCACATGGACAGGGGGAAATTCTACGAGCAGTACTTC.

CDR3 region: CAWSPFSNQPQHF. The CDR3 DNA reads TGTGCCTGGAGCCCTTTTAGCAATCAGCCCCAGCATTTT. This rearrangement joins TRBV30 to TRBJ1-5; no firm D call. Germline V gives CDR1 GTSNPN, CDR2 SVGIG (reference sequence). The CDR3 is 13 residues long. The ends were cut back, 3 bases at V and 0 bases at J, with 6 bases in the middle.

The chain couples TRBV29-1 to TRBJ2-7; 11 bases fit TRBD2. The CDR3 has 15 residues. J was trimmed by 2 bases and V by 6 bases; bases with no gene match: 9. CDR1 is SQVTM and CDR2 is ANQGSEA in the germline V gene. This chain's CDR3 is CSVELAGESPYEQYF. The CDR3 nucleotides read TGCAGCGTGGAACTAGCGGGAGAGTCTCCCTACGAGCAGTACTTC.

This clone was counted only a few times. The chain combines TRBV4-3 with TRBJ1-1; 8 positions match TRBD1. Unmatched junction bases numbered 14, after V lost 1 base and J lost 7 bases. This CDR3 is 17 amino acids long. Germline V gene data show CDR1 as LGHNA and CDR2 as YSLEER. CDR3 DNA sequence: TGCGCCAGCAGCCAAGTACCTATTCAGGGGGCGCTTAATGAAGCTTTCTTT. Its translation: CASSQVPIQGALNEAFF.

This CDR3 reads CASMGLQGTGFYLTDTQYF. In nucleotides, the CDR3 is TGTGCCAGCATGGGGTTACAGGGTACGGGTTTTTATTTAACAGATACGCAGTATTTT. The chain couples TRBV7-2 to TRBJ2-3; perhaps TRBD1 as D (6 bases). Trimming left V 7 bases short and J 3 bases short, with 29 bases between. Germline V CDR1 and CDR2: SGHTA, FQGNSA. The CDR3 contains 19 residues.

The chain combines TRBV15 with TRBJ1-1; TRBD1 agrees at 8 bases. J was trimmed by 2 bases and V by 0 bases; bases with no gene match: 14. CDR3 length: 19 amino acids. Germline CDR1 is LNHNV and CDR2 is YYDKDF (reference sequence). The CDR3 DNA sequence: TGTGCCACCAGCAGAGATTATTGGCAGGGGGCTCGTAGAAACACTGAAGCTTTCTTT. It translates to CATSRDYWQGARRNTEAFF.

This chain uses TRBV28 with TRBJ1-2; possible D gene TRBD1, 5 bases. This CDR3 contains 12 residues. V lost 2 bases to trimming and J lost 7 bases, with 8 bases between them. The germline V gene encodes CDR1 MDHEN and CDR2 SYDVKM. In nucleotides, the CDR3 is TGTGCCAGCAGTTTAGTCAGGGCTGGCTACACCTTC. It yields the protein CASSLVRAGYTF.

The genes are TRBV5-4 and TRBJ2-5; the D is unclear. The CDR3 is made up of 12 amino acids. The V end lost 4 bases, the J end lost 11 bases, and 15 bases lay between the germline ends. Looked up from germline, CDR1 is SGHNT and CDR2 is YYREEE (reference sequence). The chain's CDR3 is CASSQENHSQYF. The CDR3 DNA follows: TGTGCCAGCAGCCAAGAAAACCACTCGCAGTACTTC. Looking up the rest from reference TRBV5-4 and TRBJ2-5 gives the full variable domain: ETGVTQSPTHLIKTRGQQVTLRCSSQSGHNTVSWYQQALGQGPQFIFQYYREEENGRGNFPPRFSGLQFPNYSSELNVNALELDDSALYLCASSQENHSQYFGPGTRLLVL.

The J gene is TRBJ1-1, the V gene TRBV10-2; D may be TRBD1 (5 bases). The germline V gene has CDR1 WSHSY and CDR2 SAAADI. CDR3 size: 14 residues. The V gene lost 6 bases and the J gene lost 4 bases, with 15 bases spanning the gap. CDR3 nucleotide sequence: TGCGCCAGCAGCCCCATAGGGGATGGCACTGAAGCTTTCTTT. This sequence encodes CASSPIGDGTEAFF.